Following are 31 T cell receptor beta chains from one sample sequenced in a study of blood T cell repertoires in COVID-19. TCRdb keeps only in-frame clones here, not all; method: immunoSEQ multiplex PCR. The sample includes some 350,000 clones, around 89% of them seen just once. Sequencing was performed on peripheral blood. The source is a woman aged 25 to 39 with COVID-19, enrolled during active disease.

V usage is TRBV7-9 and J usage is TRBJ2-1; 11 nucleotides line up with TRBD2. The trim removed 1 base at V and 4 bases at J, leaving 9 bases unmatched. Per germline, CDR1 SEHNR and CDR2 FQNEAQ (reference sequence). The CDR3 is 18 residues long. CDR3 in amino acids: CASSLVLAGGLIYNEQFF. The CDR3 nucleotides are TGTGCCAGCAGCTTAGTATTAGCGGGAGGGCTTATATACAATGAGCAGTTCTTC.

The chain recombines TRBV12-5 with TRBJ2-5; 15 nucleotides match TRBD2. V lost 1 base to trimming and J lost 4 bases; unmatched junction nucleotides: 4. From germline, CDR1 is LGHNT and CDR2 FRNRAP. The CDR3 is 17 amino acids. CDR3 sequence: CASGLGTSGRALETQYF. DNA for the CDR3: TGTGCTAGTGGTTTGGGGACTAGCGGGAGGGCCTTAGAGACCCAGTACTTC.

V and J are TRBV6-2 or TRBV6-3 and TRBJ2-5; a weak D match, TRBD2 (6 bases). Germline values: CDR1 MNHEY, CDR2 SVGEGT. V was shortened by 1 base and J by 3 bases, with 15 bases between the two germline ends. The CDR3 spans 16 residues. CDR3 residues: CASSYYPGRGEETQYF. CDR3 bases: TGTGCCAGCAGTTACTACCCTGGGCGGGGAGAAGAGACCCAGTACTTC.

The CDR3 sequence is CASSFRVEGWNTEAFF. CDR3 coding DNA: TGTGCCAGCAGTTTCCGCGTCGAGGGTTGGAACACTGAAGCTTTCTTT. The V and J genes are TRBV27 and TRBJ1-1; no reliable D call. Trimming removed 3 bases from V and 1 base from J, with 15 bases in between. This CDR3 is built from 16 residues. Germline lookup yields CDR1 MNHEY and CDR2 SMNVEV (reference sequence).

J is TRBJ2-1 and V is TRBV7-2; D might be TRBD1 (5 bases). The CDR3 is 16 residues long. The V and J ends lost 3 bases and 8 bases respectively, with 20 bases between them. Germline-derived CDR1 and CDR2 are SGHTA and FQGNSA. In DNA form, the CDR3 reads TGTGCCAGCAGCTTCCCCGGCGCTCCCATAGGGGATGAGCAGTTCTTC. It is translated as CASSFPGAPIGDEQFF.

The chain joins TRBV4-3 to TRBJ2-2, with TRBD2 matching over 9 bases. The CDR3 has 16 residues. CDR1 is LGHNA, CDR2 YSLEER, per germline. Trimming removed 0 bases from V and 4 bases from J; junction bases left unmatched: 3. The CDR3 region is CASSQELAGITGELFF. Written as DNA, the CDR3 is TGCGCCAGCAGCCAAGAGCTAGCGGGAATCACCGGGGAGCTGTTTTTT.

This chain connects TRBV9 to TRBJ2-2; D is possibly TRBD2 (7 bases). V gave up 4 bases and J gave up 3 bases, with 13 bases separating them. Germline lookup yields CDR1 SGDLS and CDR2 YYNGEE. The CDR3 loop spans 15 amino acids. As DNA, the CDR3 is TGTGCCAGCAGCCTCGGGGGGCAGGACACCGGGGAGCTGTTTTTT. As protein: CASSLGGQDTGELFF.

The chain has TRBV11-3 and TRBJ1-2; TRBD1 matches at 8 bases. CDR1 and CDR2 from the germline V gene are SGHNT and YENEEA. V dropped 4 bases and J dropped 4; count of bases not matched to a gene: 5. CDR3 size: 14 residues. CDR3 nucleotides: TGTGCCAGCAGCTACGACAGGGGCGGCTATGGCTACACCTTC. It yields the protein CASSYDRGGYGYTF.

V gene TRBV10-2 combines with J gene TRBJ2-3; TRBD2 agrees at 10 bases. Germline values: CDR1 WSHSY, CDR2 SAAADI. The CDR3 extends over 15 amino acids. The V gene end was trimmed by 6 bases and the J gene end by 4 bases; junction bases not matched to a gene: 7. The CDR3 sequence: CASRFGAGGADTQYF. The DNA of the CDR3 is TGCGCCAGCAGATTTGGAGCGGGGGGGGCAGATACGCAGTATTTT.

The V call is TRBV7-9, the J call TRBJ2-5; 13 bases fit TRBD2. Germline V gene data show CDR1 as SEHNR and CDR2 as FQNEAQ (reference sequence). The ends lost 2 bases at V and 3 bases at J; junction bases unmatched: 3. The CDR3 has 16 residues. The CDR3 nucleotides are TGTGCCAGCAGCTTAAGGACTAGCGGGAGCGAAGAGACCCAGTACTTC. Its translation: CASSLRTSGSEETQYF.

A word on this clone: This specimen includes other DNA sequences encoding the same CDR3. The chain links TRBV6-5 to TRBJ2-7; TRBD1 matches 8 bases. Trimming removed 6 bases from V and 4 bases from J; junction bases left unmatched: 2. Germline V CDR1 and CDR2: MNHEY, SVGAGI. CDR3 length: 12 amino acids. The CDR3 DNA follows: TGTGCCAGCAGGGACAGGGCTTACGAGCAGTACTTC. The encoded protein is CASRDRAYEQYF.

This clone came up once. The genes are TRBV7-2 and TRBJ1-4; D uncertain. The CDR3 runs 14 residues. CDR1 SGHTA and CDR2 FQGNSA come from the germline V gene. Trimming took off 4 bases at V and 0 bases at J, with 6 bases between the two ends. Here the CDR3 DNA reads TGTGCCAGCAGCTCCCGGGCAACTAATGAAAAACTGTTTTTT. Translating it yields CASSSRATNEKLFF. Filled out from reference TRBV7-2 and TRBJ1-4, the complete variable domain reads GAGVSQSPSNKVTEKGKDVELRCDPISGHTALYWYRQSLGQGLEFLIYFQGNSAPDKSGLPSDRFSAERTGGSVSTLTIQRTQQEDSAVYLCASSSRATNEKLFFGSGTQLSVL.

The V and J genes are TRBV29-1 and TRBJ1-2; D perhaps matches TRBD1 (6 bases). Per germline, CDR1 SQVTM and CDR2 ANQGSEA. Deletions cut 4 bases from V and 5 bases from J, with 11 bases between. The CDR3 sequence is 12 residues long. The CDR3 region has the DNA TGCAGCGTTGGGTTACAGGGTTATGGCTACACCTTC. This sequence encodes CSVGLQGYGYTF.

This chain connects TRBV15 to TRBJ1-5; 8 nucleotides match TRBD1. CDR1 and CDR2 from the germline V gene are LNHNV and YYDKDF (reference sequence). The CDR3 totals 14 residues. V gave up 4 bases and J gave up 6 bases; unmatched junction bases: 5. DNA of the CDR3: TGTGCCACCAGCATCGACAGGGGCGGTCAGCCCCAGCATTTT. It encodes CATSIDRGGQPQHF.

The CDR3 DNA is TGTGCCAGCAGATTAGGGGGCCCTAATTCACCCCTCCACTTT. Protein product: CASRLGGPNSPLHF. The chain links TRBV2 to TRBJ1-6; 7 bases match TRBD1. In germline, CDR1 is SNHLY, CDR2 FYNNEI. This CDR3 contains 14 residues. V lost 6 bases to trimming and J lost 6 bases; unmatched junction nucleotides: 5.

V usage is TRBV10-3 and J usage is TRBJ2-3, with 7 bases aligning to TRBD1. Germline CDR1 ENHRY, CDR2 SYGVKD. This CDR3 has 12 residues. Germline trimming cut 4 bases from V and 5 bases from J; bases unmatched to any gene: 0. The CDR3 is CAISGQGDTQYF. The CDR3, as DNA: TGTGCCATCAGTGGACAGGGAGATACGCAGTATTTT.

The genes are TRBV6-5 and TRBJ2-1; 12 positions match TRBD2. The length of the CDR3 is 15 residues. Per the germline V gene, CDR1 is MNHEY and CDR2 is SVGAGI. J was trimmed by 7 bases and V by 10 bases; bases with no gene match: 11. The CDR3, as DNA: TGTGCCATTCAGGGACTAGCGGGCCCAGGTAATGAGCAGTTCTTC. It specifies CAIQGLAGPGNEQFF.

This chain joins TRBV4-1 and TRBJ2-5; 12 positions agree with TRBD1. The junction had 5 bases not matched to a gene; V was cut back by 4 bases and J by 5 bases. This CDR3 region has 15 residues. Germline V lookup: CDR1 MGHRA, CDR2 YSYEKL. The CDR3 bases are TGCGCCAGCAGCCTAACCGGGACAGGGGGCGAGACCCAGTACTTC. This gives the protein CASSLTGTGGETQYF.

This chain joins TRBV2 and TRBJ1-3; D uncertain. Trimming took off 2 bases at V and 0 bases at J, with 5 bases between the two ends. The CDR3 extends over 14 amino acids. Germline V lookup: CDR1 SNHLY, CDR2 FYNNEI. The CDR3 DNA sequence: TGTGCCAGCAGTGAACAGATCTCTGGAAACACCATATATTTT. Protein: CASSEQISGNTIYF.

V and J are TRBV29-1 and TRBJ2-7, with TRBD1 matching 9 bases. After removal of 4 bases from V and 6 bases from J, the junction contained 4 bases not matched to a gene. Germline V CDR1 and CDR2: SQVTM, ANQGSEA. This CDR3 has 12 amino acids. The CDR3 nucleotides read TGCAGCGTTGCGTCGACAGGGGGCGAGCAGTACGTC. Encoded protein: CSVASTGGEQYV.

V usage is TRBV7-6 and J usage is TRBJ2-3, with TRBD2 as a possible D gene (5 bases). The CDR3 runs to 14 residues. Trimming took 1 base from V and 5 from J, leaving 10 bases between them. The germline V gene encodes CDR1 SGHVS and CDR2 FNYEAQ. In DNA, the CDR3 is TGTGCCAGCAGCTTAGGAGGGTCCGGAGATACGCAGTATTTT. Protein sequence: CASSLGGSGDTQYF.

The chain uses TRBV9 and TRBJ2-3; 8 bases match TRBD2. Trimming at V came to 2 bases and at J to 2 bases, leaving 7 bases not matched to a gene. The CDR3 sequence is 16 residues long. CDR1 is SGDLS, CDR2 YYNGEE, per germline. CDR3 region: CASSVGGGRHTDTQYF. CDR3 DNA sequence: TGTGCCAGCAGCGTTGGCGGGGGGCGTCACACAGATACGCAGTATTTT.

The chain joins TRBV5-8 to TRBJ1-1; TRBD1 might be the D (5 bases). CDR3 length: 16 amino acids. The germline V gene has CDR1 SGHTS and CDR2 YDEGEE. Trimming stripped 6 bases from V and 5 bases from J, with 23 bases between. CDR3 protein: CASTVTFMGGKTEAFF. The CDR3 region has the DNA TGTGCCAGCACCGTTACCTTCATGGGGGGGAAGACTGAAGCTTTCTTT.

This clone has only one observation. The chain joins TRBV4-1 to TRBJ2-3, with 9 bases identical to TRBD2. The CDR3 totals 20 residues. The V gene's germline CDR1 is MGHRA and CDR2 YSYEKL. V lost 0 bases to trimming and J lost 1 base; unmatched junction nucleotides: 14. CDR3: CASSQESLAGLYRRTDTQYF. The CDR3 DNA is TGCGCCAGCAGCCAAGAATCGCTAGCGGGGTTATATCGCCGCACAGATACGCAGTATTTT.

The chain recombines TRBV7-6 with TRBJ2-1; 7 bases line up with TRBD2. The trim removed 0 bases at V and 4 bases at J, leaving 0 bases unmatched. CDR1 SGHVS and CDR2 FNYEAQ come from the germline V gene. The CDR3 runs 14 residues. CDR3 nucleotides: TGTGCCAGCAGCTTAGCTAGCGGGTACAATGAGCAGTTCTTC. It encodes CASSLASGYNEQFF.

Turning to this clone: Other DNA sequences in the same sample also yield this CDR3. This chain uses TRBV9 with TRBJ2-4; 7 nucleotides line up with TRBD2. Germline values: CDR1 SGDLS, CDR2 YYNGEE. The length of the CDR3 is 14 residues. With V trimmed by 2 bases and J by 1 base, 0 bases remained unmatched. The CDR3 here is CASSVGGAKNIQYF. The CDR3 DNA follows: TGTGCCAGCAGCGTCGGGGGGGCCAAAAACATTCAGTACTTC. Based on the CDR3 plus reference TRBV9 and TRBJ2-4, the full variable domain is DSGVTQTPKHLITATGQRVTLRCSPRSGDLSVYWYQQSLDQGLQFLIQYYNGEERAKGNILERFSAQQFPDLHSELNLSSLELGDSALYFCASSVGGAKNIQYFGAGTRLSVL.

V is TRBV10-2 and J is TRBJ2-7, with TRBD2 matching over 9 bases. Trimming at V came to 6 bases and at J to 7 bases, leaving 7 bases not matched to a gene. The CDR3 consists of 13 residues. CDR1 is WSHSY and CDR2 is SAAADI in the germline V gene. The CDR3 DNA reads as TGCGCCAGCAGGATAGCGGGAGCGGGGGAGCAGTACGTC. Translating gives CASRIAGAGEQYV.

This clone was observed a single time. J is TRBJ2-7 and V is TRBV11-3; TRBD2 is a possible D gene (5 bases). From germline, CDR1 is SGHNT and CDR2 YENEEA. This CDR3 is built from 16 residues. The V end was cut by 2 bases, the J end by 4 bases, with 18 bases between. In DNA, the CDR3 is TGTGCCAGCAGCTTAAGTCGGTGGGGAGCAAATTACGAGCAGTACGTC. This translates into CASSLSRWGANYEQYV.

The V and J genes are TRBV7-6 and TRBJ2-7, with 7 bases identical to TRBD1. The junction had 11 bases not matched to a gene; V was cut back by 5 bases and J by 7 bases. CDR3 length equals 14 residues. The germline V gene has CDR1 SGHVS and CDR2 FNYEAQ. CDR3 nucleotides: TGTGCCAGCAGCGCCGGGACAGCGATTAGGGAGCAGTACTTC. Its protein is CASSAGTAIREQYF.

This clone has more than one count but fewer than ten. The CDR3 spells CASRQGTPYSNQPQHF. CDR3 nucleotide sequence: TGTGCCAGCAGGCAAGGGACTCCTTATAGCAATCAGCCCCAGCATTTT. The J gene is TRBJ1-5, the V gene TRBV27, with a possible D match to TRBD1 (5 bases). The CDR3 covers 16 residues. The V end lost 6 bases, the J end lost 0 bases, and 15 bases lay between the germline ends. Germline V gene data show CDR1 as MNHEY and CDR2 as SMNVEV (reference sequence).

V and J are TRBV19 and TRBJ2-1; weak D call: TRBD2 (6 bases). CDR1 LNHDA and CDR2 SQIVND come from the germline V gene (reference sequence). This CDR3 is 15 amino acids long. Trimming pared 2 bases from V and 5 bases from J, leaving 13 bases between. DNA of the CDR3: TGTGCCAGTAGTATAAGCGCCGGGACTCACAATGAGCAGTTCTTC. This gives the protein CASSISAGTHNEQFF.